This TCR beta chain was recorded in a study of OX40 agonist ivuxolimab in advanced cancers. Broader study findings: CD4+ T cells averaged fewer expanded clones than CD8+ T cells. Near-lowest levels of clonal expansion characterized partial responders at 0.1-3.0 mg/kg. Dosing at 0.1 to 3.0 mg/kg was accompanied by clonal expansion of CD4+ and CD8+ blood T cells by week 6.

Regarding this clone: Antigen unknown.

Method: immunoSEQ multiplex PCR; TCRdb's copy keeps in-frame clones and lacks some. The table includes some 66,000 clones, over 80% detected once. Individuals having autoimmune disease history or systemic immunosuppression were not enrolled. V lost 3 bases and J lost 4; bases outside the gene matches: 12. CDR1 MGHDK and CDR2 SYGVNS come from the germline V gene. CDR3 length equals 18 residues. This specimen was CD4+ or CD8+ T cells sorted from blood, taken in a trial of the OX40 agonist ivuxolimab. This TCR was recovered from an adult with an advanced solid tumor such as melanoma, head and neck, liver or kidney cancer. The chain couples TRBV25-1 to TRBJ2-2, with 9 positions matching TRBD2. The CDR3 region is CASSDAQREDRRTGELFF. The CDR3 DNA sequence: TGTGCCAGCAGTGACGCCCAGCGGGAGGACCGTCGCACCGGGGAGCTGTTTTTT.